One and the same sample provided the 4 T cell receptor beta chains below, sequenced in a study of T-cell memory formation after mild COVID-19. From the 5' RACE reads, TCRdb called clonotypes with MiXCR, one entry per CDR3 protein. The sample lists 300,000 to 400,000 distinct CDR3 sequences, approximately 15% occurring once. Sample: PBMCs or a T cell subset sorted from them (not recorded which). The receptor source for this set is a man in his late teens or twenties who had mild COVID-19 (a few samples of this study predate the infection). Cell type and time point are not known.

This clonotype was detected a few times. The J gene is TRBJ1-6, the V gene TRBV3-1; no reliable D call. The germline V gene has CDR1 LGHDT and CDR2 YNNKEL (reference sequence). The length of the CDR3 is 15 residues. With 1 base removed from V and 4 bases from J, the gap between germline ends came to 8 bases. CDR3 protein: CASSQVAQYNSPLHF. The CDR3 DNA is TGTGCCAGCAGCCAAGTGGCACAGTATAATTCACCCCTCCACTTT.

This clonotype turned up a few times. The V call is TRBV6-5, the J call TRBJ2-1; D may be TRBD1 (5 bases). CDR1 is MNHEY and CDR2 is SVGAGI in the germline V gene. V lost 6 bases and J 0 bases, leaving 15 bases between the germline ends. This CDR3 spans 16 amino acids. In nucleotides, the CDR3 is TGTGCCAGCAGGTCTCGACAGCAGAGCTCCTACAATGAGCAGTTCTTC. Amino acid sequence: CASRSRQQSSYNEQFF.

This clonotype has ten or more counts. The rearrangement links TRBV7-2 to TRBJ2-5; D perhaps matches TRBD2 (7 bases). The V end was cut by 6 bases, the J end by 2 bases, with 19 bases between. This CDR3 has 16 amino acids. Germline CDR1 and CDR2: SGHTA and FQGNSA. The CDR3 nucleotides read TGTGCCAGCAGTTCCCGTATGAGGGGGGGTCAAGAGACCCAGTACTTC. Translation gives CASSSRMRGGQETQYF.

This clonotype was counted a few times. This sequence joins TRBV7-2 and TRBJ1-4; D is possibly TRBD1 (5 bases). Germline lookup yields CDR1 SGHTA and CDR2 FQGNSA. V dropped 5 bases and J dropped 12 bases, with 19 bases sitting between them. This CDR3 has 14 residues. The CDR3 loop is CASSKTGTLLQLFF. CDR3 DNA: TGTGCCAGCAGCAAAACCGGGACCCTACTACAACTGTTTTTT.